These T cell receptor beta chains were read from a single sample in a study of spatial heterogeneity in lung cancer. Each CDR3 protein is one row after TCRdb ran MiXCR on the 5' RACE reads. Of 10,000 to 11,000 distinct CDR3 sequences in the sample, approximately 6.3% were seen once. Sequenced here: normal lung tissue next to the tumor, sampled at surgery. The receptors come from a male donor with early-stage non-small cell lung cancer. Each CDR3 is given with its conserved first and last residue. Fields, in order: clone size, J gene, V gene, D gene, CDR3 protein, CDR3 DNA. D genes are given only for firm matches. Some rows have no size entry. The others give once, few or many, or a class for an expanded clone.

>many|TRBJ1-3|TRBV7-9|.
CASSNSEREAGNTIYF
TGTGCCAGCAGCAACTCGGAAAGGGAGGCTGGAAACACCATATATTTT
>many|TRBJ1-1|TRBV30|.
CAWTRGGGTEAFF
TGTGCCTGGACCCGCGGGGGGGGCACTGAAGCTTTCTTT
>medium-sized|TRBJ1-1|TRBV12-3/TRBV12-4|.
CASGIQGWVTEAFF
TGTGCCAGCGGGATACAGGGCTGGGTCACTGAAGCTTTCTTT
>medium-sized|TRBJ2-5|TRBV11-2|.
CASSLEVGRGTQYF
TGTGCCAGCAGCTTAGAGGTCGGCCGGGGGACCCAGTACTTC
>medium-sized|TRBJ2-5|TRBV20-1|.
CSAPRTTQETQYF
TGCAGTGCTCCTCGGACTACCCAAGAGACCCAGTACTTC
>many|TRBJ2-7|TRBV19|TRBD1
CASSMTVGAGGSYEQYF
TGTGCCAGTAGTATGACCGTCGGGGCAGGGGGCTCCTACGAGCAGTACTTC
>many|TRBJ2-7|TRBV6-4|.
CASSVTVRGPPCEQYF
TGTGCCAGCAGTGTCACGGTGAGAGGGCCGCCTTGCGAGCAGTACTTC
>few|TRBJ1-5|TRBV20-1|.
CSAVWGNQPQHF
TGCAGTGCGGTTTGGGGCAATCAGCCCCAGCATTTT
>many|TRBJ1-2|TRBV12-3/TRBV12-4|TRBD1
CASSLRGTEGGYTF
TGTGCCAGCAGTTTAAGAGGGACAGAAGGTGGCTACACCTTC
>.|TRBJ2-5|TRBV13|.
CASSWARDNLYQETQYF
TGTGCCAGCAGCTGGGCCCGGGACAACCTATACCAAGAGACCCAGTACTTC
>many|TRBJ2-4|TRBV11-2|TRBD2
CASSSALAVKNIQYF
TGTGCCAGCAGCTCCGCTCTAGCGGTTAAGAACATTCAGTACTTC
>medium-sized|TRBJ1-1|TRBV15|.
CATGTENTEAFF
TGTGCCACCGGAACGGAGAACACTGAAGCTTTCTTT
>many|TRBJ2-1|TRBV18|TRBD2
CASSTRGLDSDEQFF
TGTGCCAGCTCCACCAGGGGACTAGACTCGGATGAGCAGTTCTTC
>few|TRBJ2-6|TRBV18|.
CASSPGVEGANVLTF
TGTGCCAGCTCACCGGGGGTTGAAGGGGCCAACGTCCTGACTTTC
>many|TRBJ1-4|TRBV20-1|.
CSARDGNEKLFF
TGCAGTGCTAGAGACGGGAATGAAAAACTGTTTTTT
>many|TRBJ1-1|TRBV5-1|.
CASSLYVGLNTEAFF
TGCGCCAGCAGCTTGTATGTGGGCCTGAACACTGAAGCTTTCTTT
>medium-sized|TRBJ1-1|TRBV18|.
CASSPRATVDTEAFF
TGTGCCAGCTCACCAAGGGCCACGGTGGACACTGAAGCTTTCTTT
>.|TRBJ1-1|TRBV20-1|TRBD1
CSARLDRGEAFF
TGCAGTGCTAGACTGGACAGGGGGGAAGCTTTCTTT
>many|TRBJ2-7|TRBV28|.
CASSLRVAEQYF
TGTGCCAGCAGTTTAAGGGTCGCCGAGCAGTACTTC
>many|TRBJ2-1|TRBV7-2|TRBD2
CASSLESWYQTGTSMNEQFF
TGTGCCAGCAGCTTAGAATCCTGGTATCAAACCGGGACTAGCATGAATGAGCAGTTCTTC
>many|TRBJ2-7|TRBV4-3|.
CASSQDLGDGDYEQYF
TGCGCCAGCAGCCAAGATCTTGGCGACGGAGACTACGAGCAGTACTTC
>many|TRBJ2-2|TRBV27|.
CASSLFLVWHITNTGELFF
TGTGCCAGCAGTTTATTTTTAGTTTGGCACATAACCAACACCGGGGAGCTGTTTTTT
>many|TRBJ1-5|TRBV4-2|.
CASSQVGGGNQPQHF
TGTGCCAGCAGCCAAGTTGGGGGGGGCAATCAGCCCCAGCATTTT
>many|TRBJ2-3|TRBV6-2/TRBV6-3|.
CASSRGAYEDTQYF
TGTGCCAGCAGTAGGGGGGCCTACGAAGATACGCAGTATTTT
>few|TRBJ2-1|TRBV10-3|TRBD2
CASGAGTSGDNEQFF
TGTGCCAGCGGGGCCGGGACTAGCGGGGACAATGAGCAGTTCTTC
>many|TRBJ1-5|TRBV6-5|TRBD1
CASRTGVGQPQHF
TGTGCCAGCAGGACAGGGGTCGGTCAGCCCCAGCATTTT
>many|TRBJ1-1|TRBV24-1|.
CATSDFDGGAFF
TGTGCCACCAGTGATTTTGACGGCGGAGCTTTCTTT
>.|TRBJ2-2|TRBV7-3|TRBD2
CASSRLGSGRNTGELFF
TGTGCCAGCAGCCGCCTGGGTAGCGGGAGGAACACCGGGGAGCTGTTTTTT
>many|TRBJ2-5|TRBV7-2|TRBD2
CASSLNPGGETQYF
TGTGCCAGCAGCTTGAATCCGGGAGGGGAGACCCAGTACTTC
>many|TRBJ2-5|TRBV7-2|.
CASSLGVRTETQYF
TGTGCCAGCAGCTTAGGCGTACGAACGGAGACCCAGTACTTC
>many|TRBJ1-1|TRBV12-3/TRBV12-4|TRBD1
CASSFNRGNTEAFF
TGTGCCAGCAGTTTTAACAGGGGGAACACTGAAGCTTTCTTT
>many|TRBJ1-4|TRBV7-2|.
CASAGPPTNEKLFF
TGTGCCAGCGCGGGCCCACCAACTAATGAAAAACTGTTTTTT
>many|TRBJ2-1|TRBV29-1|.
CSVGGGQVNEQFF
TGCAGCGTTGGGGGGGGACAAGTGAATGAGCAGTTCTTC
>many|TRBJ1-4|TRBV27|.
CASPEGRGEKLFF
TGTGCCAGCCCGGAGGGGCGCGGTGAAAAACTGTTTTTT
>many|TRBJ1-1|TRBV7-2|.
CASSLGGFTEAFF
TGTGCCAGCAGCCTAGGGGGTTTCACTGAAGCTTTCTTT
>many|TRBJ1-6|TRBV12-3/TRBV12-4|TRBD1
CASSLTGANSPLHF
TGTGCCAGCAGTTTGACAGGGGCTAATTCACCCCTCCACTTT
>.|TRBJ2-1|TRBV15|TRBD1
CATSRVGQYNEQFF
TGTGCCACCAGCAGAGTGGGACAGTACAATGAGCAGTTCTTC
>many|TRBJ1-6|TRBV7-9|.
CASTRSGGRENSPLHF
TGTGCCAGCACCCGAAGCGGGGGGCGCGAAAATTCACCCCTCCACTTT
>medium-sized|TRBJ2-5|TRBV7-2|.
CASSLGASLQETQYF
TGTGCCAGCAGCTTAGGTGCTTCACTTCAAGAGACCCAGTACTTC
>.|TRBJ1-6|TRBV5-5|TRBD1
CASSLGTGALVNSPLHF
TGTGCCAGCAGCTTGGGAACAGGGGCACTGGTTAATTCACCCCTCCACTTT
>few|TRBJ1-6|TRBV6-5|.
CASRTRWGDSPLHF
TGTGCCAGCAGGACCCGTTGGGGGGATTCACCCCTCCACTTT
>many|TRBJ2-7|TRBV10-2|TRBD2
CASMQGTSVYEQYF
TGCGCCAGCATGCAGGGGACTAGCGTCTACGAGCAGTACTTC
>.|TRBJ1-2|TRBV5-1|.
CASTLFGYTF
TGCGCCAGCACCCTGTTTGGCTACACCTTC
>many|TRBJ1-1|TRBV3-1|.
CASSQGVGALNTEAFF
TGTGCCAGCAGCCAAGGTGTGGGGGCCCTGAACACTGAAGCTTTCTTT
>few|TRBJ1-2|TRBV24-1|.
CATSVGEGYGYTF
TGTGCCACCAGTGTTGGTGAGGGGTATGGCTACACCTTC
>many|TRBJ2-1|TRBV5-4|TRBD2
CASSLASGWEQFF
TGTGCCAGCAGCTTGGCTAGCGGATGGGAGCAGTTCTTC
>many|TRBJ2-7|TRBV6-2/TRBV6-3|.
CASSYAEEREQYF
TGTGCCAGCAGTTACGCAGAAGAAAGGGAGCAGTACTTC
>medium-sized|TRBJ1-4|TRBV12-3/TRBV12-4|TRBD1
CASSPGQFNEKLFF
TGTGCCAGCAGTCCGGGACAGTTTAATGAAAAACTGTTTTTT
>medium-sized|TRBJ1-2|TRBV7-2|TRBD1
CASSLGGGSNYGYTF
TGTGCCAGCAGCTTAGGAGGGGGCTCTAACTATGGCTACACCTTC
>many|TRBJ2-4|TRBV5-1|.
CASSLVLGNIQYF
TGCGCCAGCAGCTTGGTATTGGGAAACATTCAGTACTTC
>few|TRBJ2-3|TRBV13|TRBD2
CASSMSSGIHTQYF
TGTGCCAGCAGCATGAGTAGCGGGATCCATACGCAGTATTTT
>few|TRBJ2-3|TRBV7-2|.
CASSLVGTGRSTDTQYF
TGTGCCAGCAGCTTAGTTGGGACGGGCAGGAGCACAGATACGCAGTATTTT
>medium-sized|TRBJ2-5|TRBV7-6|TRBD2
CASSLLLALAGALQETQYF
TGTGCCAGCAGCTTATTACTGGCCCTAGCGGGGGCGCTGCAAGAGACCCAGTACTTC
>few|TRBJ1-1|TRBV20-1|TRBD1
CSAGTASREAFF
TGCAGTGCGGGGACAGCCTCAAGAGAAGCTTTCTTT
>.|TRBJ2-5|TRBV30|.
CAWSVRVGETQYF
TGTGCCTGGAGTGTCAGGGTAGGAGAGACCCAGTACTTC
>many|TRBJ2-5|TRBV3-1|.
CASSQDVATQETQYF
TGTGCCAGCAGCCAAGATGTGGCGACCCAAGAGACCCAGTACTTC
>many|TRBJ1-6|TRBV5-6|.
CASSSGTENSPLHF
TGTGCCAGCAGCTCCGGGACGGAGAATTCACCCCTCCACTTT
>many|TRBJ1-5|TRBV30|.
CAWAGTGSSPQHF
TGTGCCTGGGCTGGAACAGGGTCGTCGCCCCAGCATTTT
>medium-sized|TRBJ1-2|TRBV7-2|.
CASSESQGQLNYGYTF
TGTGCCAGCAGCGAATCCCAAGGACAGTTGAACTATGGCTACACCTTC